What follows is one T cell receptor beta chain and its context. Its antigen has not been determined. No qualities accompany the bases; no much larger clone lies one base away. The library was generated by RT-PCR. Instrument used: NextSeq 550. TCRdb reworked the public reads: Q25 trimming with fastp, MiXCR clone assembly, productive beta chains retained. Entries that share a CDR3 protein sequence are merged under the most common genes and DNA. For this sample the table gives 100,000 to 130,000 distinct CDR3 sequences, of which less than 45% were detected only once. The top ten clonotypes cover roughly 30% of the sample. This entry is derived from a study of patients and donors after allogeneic stem cell transplantation (TCRdb year 2020). The CDR3 goes from the cysteine to the phenylalanine over 18 residues. Only the CDR3 DNA stays, 54 bases, in frame from base 1.

This clonotype was obtained from a human donor who was either an allogeneic HSCT recipient or a stem cell or donor lymphocyte infusion donor (not recorded which). It is not recorded whose cells these are; they may come from a transplant donor. This receptor chain uses TRBV21-1 and TRBJ2-6; the D call in the table, TRBD1, was not verified against the DNA. TRBV21-1 is a pseudogene segment. The specimen was blood, either unsorted or a sorted T cell fraction (not recorded which). Here the CDR3 is given as CASTKSGQGTSGANVLTF. The DNA is TGTGCCAGCACGAAATCCGGACAGGGGACCTCTGGGGCCAACGTCCTGACTTTC.